Below, 4 T cell receptor beta chains from the same sample are listed, as sequenced in a study of cytotoxic CD8 clonotypes in ibrutinib-treated CLL. Sequenced by immunoSEQ multiplex PCR; TCRdb stores in-frame clones only, minus some. The table records around 29,000 clones, 55% to 70% of them present only once. Sample: PBMCs, taken after 24 months of ibrutinib treatment. Receptors were obtained from a human donor with chronic lymphocytic leukemia.

As DNA, the CDR3 is TGCGCCAGCACCCCCGGGACAGCGGATAACTATGGCTACACCTTC. Amino acid sequence: CASTPGTADNYGYTF. The chain joins TRBV5-1 to TRBJ1-2; the match to TRBD1 covers 7 bases. The germline V gene encodes CDR1 SGHRS and CDR2 YFSETQ. The CDR3 contains 15 residues. V trimming: 6 bases; J trimming: 1 base; junction bases outside the gene matches: 9.

The gene calls are TRBV4-1 and TRBJ1-4; D unresolved. The CDR3 runs to 16 residues. Trimming shortened V by 1 base and J by 0 bases, and 9 bases separated the two germline ends. Looked up from germline, CDR1 is MGHRA and CDR2 is YSYEKL. The CDR3 DNA reads as TGCGCCAGCAGCCAAGGGAGACTGGCAACTAATGAAAAACTGTTTTTT. Encoded protein: CASSQGRLATNEKLFF.

This clone appeared once. The chain combines TRBV2 with TRBJ1-2; a weak D match, TRBD1 (6 bases). Germline-derived CDR1 and CDR2 are SNHLY and FYNNEI. Deletions cut 8 bases from V and 5 bases from J, with 9 bases between. The CDR3 covers 11 residues. The CDR3 DNA sequence: TGTGCCAGCGGGACAATATATGGCTACACCTTC. It translates to CASGTIYGYTF.

V and J are TRBV7-9 and TRBJ1-5, with D possibly TRBD1 on 5 matching bases. Germline V gives CDR1 SEHNR, CDR2 FQNEAQ (reference sequence). The CDR3 has 14 residues. Trimming removed 6 bases from V and 4 bases from J, with 13 bases in between. The DNA of the CDR3 is TGTGCCAGCAGTCGGGGCGGAACGAATCAGCCCCAGCATTTT. Translated: CASSRGGTNQPQHF. Drawing the rest from reference TRBV7-9 and TRBJ1-5, the complete variable domain is DTGVSQNPRHKITKRGQNVTFRCDPISEHNRLYWYRQTLGQGPEFLTYFQNEAQLEKSRLLSDRFSAERPKGSFSTLEIQRTEQGDSAMYLCASSRGGTNQPQHFGDGTRLSIL.